Shown below are 22 T cell receptor beta chains from a single sample sequenced in a study of blood T cells in healthy people across ages. Primers used in a second PCR of roughly 6 to 12 cycles were a sample-barcoded 5' primer and a J-beta primer mix. Using its own MiXCR run on the 5' RACE reads, TCRdb lists one record per CDR3 protein. The data hold 780,000 or so distinct CDR3 sequences, with 45% to 70% observed a single time. Sequencing was carried out using blood. These receptors were taken from a man in his forties in good health.

Notes on this clonotype: At one end, the junction sequence differs from germline, possibly due to a read error. Written as DNA, the CDR3 is TGTGCCAGTACGGACAGTCCTAACTATAGCTACACCTTC. It encodes CASTDSPNYSYTF. This sequence joins TRBV27 and TRBJ1-2, with a tentative D call TRBD1 (6 bases). The CDR3 extends over 13 amino acids. Germline V gene sequence: CDR1 MNHEY, CDR2 SMNVEV (reference sequence).

This chain links TRBV12-3 or TRBV12-4 with TRBJ2-1, with 10 bases aligning to TRBD2. This CDR3 has 11 residues. J lost 15 bases, V lost 6 bases, and 5 bases had no gene match. Written as DNA, the CDR3 is TGTGCCAGCAGCCGAGGGACTAGCGCGTTCTTC. Its translation: CASSRGTSAFF.

The chain joins TRBV5-1 to TRBJ1-5; 10 bases align to TRBD1. From germline, CDR1 is SGHRS and CDR2 YFSETQ. This CDR3 contains 16 residues. V trimming: 4 bases; J trimming: 7 bases; junction bases outside the gene matches: 11. This CDR3 is CASSPGGQGVSQPQHF. The DNA for the CDR3 is TGCGCCAGCAGCCCGGGTGGACAGGGGGTAAGCCAGCCCCAGCATTTT.

The V and J genes are TRBV12-5 and TRBJ2-7; 8 positions match TRBD1. The CDR3 has 15 amino acids. Germline loops: CDR1 LGHNT, CDR2 FRNRAP. J lost 0 bases, V lost 3 bases, and 4 bases had no gene match. The chain's CDR3 is CASGLGTGSSYEQYF. CDR3 sequence (DNA): TGTGCTAGTGGTTTAGGGACAGGAAGCTCCTACGAGCAGTACTTC.

The rearrangement links TRBV7-3 to TRBJ2-6, with 8 bases fitting TRBD1. Germline V lookup: CDR1 SGHTA, CDR2 FQGTGA. The trim removed 7 bases at V and 0 bases at J, leaving 8 bases unmatched. The CDR3 has 17 residues. Here the CDR3 DNA reads TGTGCCAGCACTCGACAGGGGTTAGGCTCTGGGGCCAACGTCCTGACTTTC. It specifies CASTRQGLGSGANVLTF.

This clonotype was seen once. The chain uses TRBV27 and TRBJ1-1; D gene unclear. Germline-derived CDR1 and CDR2 are MNHEY and SMNVEV (reference sequence). The CDR3 extends over 15 amino acids. Trimming removed 11 bases at V and 0 bases at J, with 19 bases between. CDR3 loop: CALTPARHMNTEAFF. CDR3 DNA: TGTGCCCTTACCCCAGCCAGACATATGAACACTGAAGCTTTCTTT.

The chain couples TRBV20-1 to TRBJ2-5; 9 bases match TRBD1. V lost 4 bases and J lost 3; bases outside the gene matches: 9. The CDR3 contains 15 residues. Germline V CDR1 and CDR2: DFQATT, SNEGSKA (reference sequence). The CDR3 spells CSATNTRDREETQYF. The CDR3 bases are TGCAGTGCTACCAACACGAGGGACAGGGAAGAGACCCAGTACTTC.

The rearrangement joins TRBV27 to TRBJ2-4; D is unresolved. The CDR3 totals 10 residues. The germline V and J ends were trimmed by 10 bases and 9 bases, with 10 bases remaining between them. CDR1 and CDR2 (germline): MNHEY, SMNVEV (reference sequence). This CDR3 is CATGYGIQYF. Written as DNA, the CDR3 is TGTGCCACCGGTTACGGCATTCAGTACTTC.

The CDR3 here is CAVEGRNDEQYF. CDR3 bases: TGCGCGGTGGAGGGGAGAAACGACGAGCAGTACTTC. This rearrangement joins TRBV20-1 to TRBJ2-7; TRBD2 might be the D (6 bases). The CDR3 loop spans 12 amino acids. CDR1 and CDR2 (germline): DFQATT, SNEGSKA (reference sequence).

The chain is built from TRBV20-1 and TRBJ2-3; no definite D call. CDR3 size: 15 residues. Trimming stripped 4 bases from V and 6 bases from J, with 20 bases between. The V gene's germline CDR1 is DFQATT and CDR2 SNEGSKA (reference sequence). CDR3 sequence (DNA): TGCAGTGCTACGTCCCAGTCGGGCCTAGGGGATACGCAGTATTTT. It yields the protein CSATSQSGLGDTQYF.

The sample holds a few counts of this clonotype. This chain connects TRBV5-1 to TRBJ2-7, with 8 positions matching TRBD1. The CDR3 spans 15 residues. Germline V gene sequence: CDR1 SGHRS, CDR2 YFSETQ. The V segment lost 3 bases and the J segment 0 bases; nucleotides outside the gene matches: 5. The CDR3: CASSSLQGGSYEQYF. CDR3 nucleotide sequence: TGCGCCAGCAGCTCCCTACAGGGGGGCTCCTACGAGCAGTACTTC. The complete variable domain, with remaining parts taken from reference TRBV5-1 and TRBJ2-7, reads KAGVTQTPRYLIKTRGQQVTLSCSPISGHRSVSWYQQTPGQGLQFLFEYFSETQRNKGNFPGRFSGRQFSNSRSEMNVSTLELGDSALYLCASSSLQGGSYEQYFGPGTRLTVT.

This clonotype was observed a handful of times. The V gene is TRBV7-2, the J gene TRBJ2-3; 7 nucleotides line up with TRBD2. With V trimmed by 4 bases and J by 2 bases, 12 bases remained unmatched. The CDR3 contains 17 residues. Per germline, CDR1 SGHTA and CDR2 FQGNSA. The CDR3 reads CASSSSEGDYNTDTQYF. In DNA form, the CDR3 reads TGTGCCAGCAGCTCGTCCGAAGGGGACTACAACACAGATACGCAGTATTTT.

This chain joins TRBV4-2 and TRBJ2-1; D unclear. This CDR3 is 12 amino acids long. Germline CDR1 and CDR2: LGHNA and YNFKEQ. V was cut by 0 bases and J by 8 bases, with 5 bases left in between. CDR3 amino acids: CASSQELDEQFF. Here the CDR3 DNA reads TGTGCCAGCAGCCAAGAGCTCGATGAGCAGTTCTTC.

This chain connects TRBV25-1 to TRBJ1-1, with 11 nucleotides matching TRBD1. Trimming took 2 bases from V and 1 from J; bases not matched to a gene: 3. Germline CDR1 MGHDK, CDR2 SYGVNS. The CDR3 totals 16 residues. The CDR3 loop is CASSEPGQGANTEAFF. In DNA, the CDR3 is TGTGCCAGCAGTGAACCCGGACAGGGGGCGAACACTGAAGCTTTCTTT.

The chain uses TRBV20-1 and TRBJ2-3; D is perhaps TRBD1 (7 bases). The CDR3 is 15 amino acids. V lost 7 bases and J 6 bases, leaving 23 bases between the germline ends. Germline V lookup: CDR1 DFQATT, CDR2 SNEGSKA (reference sequence). The DNA of the CDR3 is TGCAGTGTAGTCCCAACCAGGGGGGCAGGGGATACGCAGTATTTT. Protein product: CSVVPTRGAGDTQYF.

The V gene is TRBV12-3 or TRBV12-4, the J gene TRBJ1-5; D not resolved. The CDR3 runs to 15 residues. V lost 5 bases and J 0 bases, leaving 11 bases between the germline ends. CDR3 sequence (DNA): TGTGCCAGCAGTGCCCGGGGAGCTAGCAATCAGCCCCAGCATTTT. Residues: CASSARGASNQPQHF.

There are a few counts of this clonotype. A read error may produce the germline difference seen at one junction end. The V call is TRBV18, the J call TRBJ2-4, with no clear D. The end of the DNA aligns better with TRBJ2-5, so the J call may be wrong. Germline CDR1 reads KGHSH; CDR2 reads LQKENI. The CDR3 loop spans 13 amino acids. CDR3: CASAPSPEETQYF. CDR3 nucleotide sequence: TGTGCCAGCGCACCAAGTCCTGAAGAGACCCAGTACTTC.

The V gene is TRBV20-1, the J gene TRBJ2-2; 13 bases match TRBD2. The CDR3 has 15 residues. The germline V gene encodes CDR1 DFQATT and CDR2 SNEGSKA (reference sequence). J was trimmed by 5 bases and V by 2 bases; bases with no gene match: 2. For the CDR3, the DNA is TGCAGTGCTAGAATGGGACTAGCGGGAACCGGGGAGCTGTTTTTT. Residues: CSARMGLAGTGELFF.

This clonotype turned up a few times. The chain links TRBV5-1 to TRBJ2-7, with 7 bases that match TRBD1. Trimming removed 0 bases from V and 0 bases from J; junction bases left unmatched: 6. Germline V lookup: CDR1 SGHRS, CDR2 YFSETQ. This CDR3 has 16 residues. Here the CDR3 DNA reads TGCGCCAGCAGCTTGGTCGGACAGGTTCTCTCCTACGAGCAGTACTTC. Translating it yields CASSLVGQVLSYEQYF.

This clonotype has at least ten counts. The CDR3 loop is CASSLGGFNYGYTF. For the CDR3, the DNA is TGTGCCAGCAGCTTAGGGGGGTTTAACTATGGCTACACCTTC. The chain recombines TRBV7-2 with TRBJ1-2; D may be TRBD1 (5 bases). In germline, CDR1 is SGHTA, CDR2 FQGNSA. Trimming took off 1 base at V and 1 base at J, with 7 bases between the two ends. The CDR3 consists of 14 residues. Combining the CDR3 with reference TRBV7-2 and TRBJ1-2 gives the whole variable domain GAGVSQSPSNKVTEKGKDVELRCDPISGHTALYWYRQSLGQGLEFLIYFQGNSAPDKSGLPSDRFSAERTGGSVSTLTIQRTQQEDSAVYLCASSLGGFNYGYTFGSGTRLTVV.

V gene TRBV9 combines with J gene TRBJ2-3; D is perhaps TRBD1 (5 bases). The V gene lost 0 bases and the J gene lost 1 base, with 9 bases spanning the gap. Germline CDR1 reads SGDLS; CDR2 reads YYNGEE. The CDR3 extends over 15 amino acids. The CDR3 DNA is TGTGCCAGCAGCGTAGAAGGGGCCGGCACAGATACGCAGTATTTT. It codes for CASSVEGAGTDTQYF.

V is TRBV20-1 and J is TRBJ2-5, with a tentative D call TRBD2 (6 bases). The CDR3 extends over 13 amino acids. The ends were cut back, 0 bases at V and 11 bases at J, with 16 bases in the middle. CDR1 and CDR2 (germline): DFQATT, SNEGSKA (reference sequence). CDR3 sequence reads: CSARDAGRGKQYF. The CDR3 DNA follows: TGCAGTGCTAGAGATGCGGGGCGGGGTAAGCAGTACTTC.